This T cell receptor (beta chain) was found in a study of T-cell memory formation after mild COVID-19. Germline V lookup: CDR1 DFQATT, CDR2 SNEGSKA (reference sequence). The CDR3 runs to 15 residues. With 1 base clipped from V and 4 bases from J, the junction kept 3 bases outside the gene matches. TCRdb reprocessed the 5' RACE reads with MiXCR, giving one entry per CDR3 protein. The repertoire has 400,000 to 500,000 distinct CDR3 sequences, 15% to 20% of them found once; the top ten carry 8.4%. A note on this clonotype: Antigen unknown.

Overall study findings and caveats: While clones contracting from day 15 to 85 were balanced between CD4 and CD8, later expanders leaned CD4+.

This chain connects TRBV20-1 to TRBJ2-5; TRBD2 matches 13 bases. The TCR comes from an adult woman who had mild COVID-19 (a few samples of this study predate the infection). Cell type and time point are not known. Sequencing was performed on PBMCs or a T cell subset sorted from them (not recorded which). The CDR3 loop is CSARGLAGGGETQYF. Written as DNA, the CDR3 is TGCAGTGCTAGAGGACTAGCGGGGGGTGGAGAGACCCAGTACTTC.